The present entry profiles one T cell receptor beta chain with its context. Antigen specificity is unknown. This entry belongs to a study of CD8+ T cells in alopecia areata. The study's findings and limits: With patients, TCR sharing proved less clear than in mice, a difference possibly related to HLA. Relative to normal scalp, lesional scalp, especially alopecia totalis/universalis, showed higher clonality.

Treatment of the sample: oral pan-JAK inhibitor, 5-10 mg twice daily. V shed 0 bases and J shed 5 bases, with 10 bases lying between them. The CDR3 contains 14 residues. CDR1 and CDR2 (germline): SGHRS, YFSETQ. TCR sequencing used cDNA made by reverse transcription of extracted RNA. TCRdb keeps only in-frame clones here, not all; method: immunoSEQ multiplex PCR. The table includes about 140,000 clones, about 88% detected once. Here the sequenced sample was CD8+ T cells sorted from blood, taken at week 4, from a patient treated with tofacitinib. The chain is built from TRBV5-1 and TRBJ2-3, with D maybe TRBD2 (5 bases). This TCR came from a human donor with alopecia areata. CDR3 protein: CASSLVTRGDTQYF. The CDR3 DNA follows: TGCGCCAGCAGCTTGGTCACTAGAGGAGATACGCAGTATTTT.